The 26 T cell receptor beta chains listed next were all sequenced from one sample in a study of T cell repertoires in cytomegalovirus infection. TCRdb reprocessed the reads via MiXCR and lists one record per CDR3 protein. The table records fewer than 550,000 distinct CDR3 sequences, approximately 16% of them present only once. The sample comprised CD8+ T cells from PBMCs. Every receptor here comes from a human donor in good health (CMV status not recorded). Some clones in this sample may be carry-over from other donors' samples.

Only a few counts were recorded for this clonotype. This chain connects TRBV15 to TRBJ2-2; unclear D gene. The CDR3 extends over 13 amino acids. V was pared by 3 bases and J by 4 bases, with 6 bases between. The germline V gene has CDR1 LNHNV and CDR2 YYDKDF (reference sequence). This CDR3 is CATSSPFTGELFF. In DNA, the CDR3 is TGTGCCACCAGCAGTCCTTTCACCGGGGAGCTGTTTTTT.

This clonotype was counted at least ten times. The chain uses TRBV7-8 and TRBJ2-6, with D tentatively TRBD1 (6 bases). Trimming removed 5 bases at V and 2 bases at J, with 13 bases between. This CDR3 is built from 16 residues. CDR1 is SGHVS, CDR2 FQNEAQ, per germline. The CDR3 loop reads CASSPVGGTGANVLTF. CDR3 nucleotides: TGTGCCAGCAGCCCAGTAGGGGGAACTGGGGCCAACGTCCTGACTTTC.

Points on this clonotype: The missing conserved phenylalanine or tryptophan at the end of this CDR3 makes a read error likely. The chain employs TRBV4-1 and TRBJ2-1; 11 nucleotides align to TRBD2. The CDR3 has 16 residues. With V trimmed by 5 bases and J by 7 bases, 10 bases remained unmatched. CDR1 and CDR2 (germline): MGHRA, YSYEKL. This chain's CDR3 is CASSSLPGTSGNEQFL. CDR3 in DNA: TGCGCCAGCAGCTCACTACCCGGGACTAGCGGAAATGAGCAGTTCTTA.

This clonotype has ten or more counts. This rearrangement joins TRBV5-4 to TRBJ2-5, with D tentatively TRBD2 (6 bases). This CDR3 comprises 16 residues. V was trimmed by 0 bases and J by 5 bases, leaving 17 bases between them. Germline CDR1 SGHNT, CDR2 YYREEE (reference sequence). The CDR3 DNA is TGTGCCAGCAGCTTGGATGCCACGGGGGATCGCGAGACCCAGTACTTC. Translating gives CASSLDATGDRETQYF.

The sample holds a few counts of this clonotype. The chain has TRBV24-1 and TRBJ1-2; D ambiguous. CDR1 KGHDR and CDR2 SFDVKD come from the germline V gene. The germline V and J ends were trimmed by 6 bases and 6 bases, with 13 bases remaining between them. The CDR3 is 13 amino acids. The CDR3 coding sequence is TGTGCCACCAGTCCGGGAGGATCCGATGGCTACACCTTC. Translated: CATSPGGSDGYTF.

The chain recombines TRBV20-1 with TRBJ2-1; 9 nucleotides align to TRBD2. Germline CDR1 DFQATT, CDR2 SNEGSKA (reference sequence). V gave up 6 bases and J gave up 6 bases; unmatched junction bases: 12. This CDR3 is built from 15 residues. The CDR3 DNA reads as TGCAGTGCCAGGGGCGAACATAGCGGGGGCAATGAGCAGTTCTTC. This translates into CSARGEHSGGNEQFF.

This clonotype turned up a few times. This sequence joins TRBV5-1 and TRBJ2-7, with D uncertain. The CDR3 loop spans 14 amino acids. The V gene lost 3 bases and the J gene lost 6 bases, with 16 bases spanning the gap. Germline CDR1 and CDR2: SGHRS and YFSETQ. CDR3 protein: CASSSPAESREQYF. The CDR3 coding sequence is TGCGCCAGCAGCTCCCCGGCGGAGAGTCGCGAGCAGTACTTC.

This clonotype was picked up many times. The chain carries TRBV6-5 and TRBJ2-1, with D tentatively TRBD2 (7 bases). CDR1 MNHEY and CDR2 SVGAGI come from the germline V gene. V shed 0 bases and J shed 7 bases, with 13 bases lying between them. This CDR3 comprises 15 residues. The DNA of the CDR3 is TGTGCCAGCAGTTACTCGAGGGGGGGGCCAAATGAGCAGTTCTTC. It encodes CASSYSRGGPNEQFF.

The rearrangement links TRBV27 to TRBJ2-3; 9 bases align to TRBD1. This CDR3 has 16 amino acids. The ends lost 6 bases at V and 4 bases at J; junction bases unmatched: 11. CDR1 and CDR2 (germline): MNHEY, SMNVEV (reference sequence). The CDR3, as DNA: TGTGCCAGCAGGCAACAGGGGGCGCGAGGGCCAGATACGCAGTATTTT. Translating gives CASRQQGARGPDTQYF.

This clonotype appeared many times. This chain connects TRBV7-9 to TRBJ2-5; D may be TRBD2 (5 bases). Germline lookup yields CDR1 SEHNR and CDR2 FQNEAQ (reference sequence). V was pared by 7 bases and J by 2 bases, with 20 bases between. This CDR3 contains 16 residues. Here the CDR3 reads CASIRSRLEEQETQYF. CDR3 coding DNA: TGTGCCAGCATCCGAAGCAGGCTGGAGGAACAAGAGACCCAGTACTTC.

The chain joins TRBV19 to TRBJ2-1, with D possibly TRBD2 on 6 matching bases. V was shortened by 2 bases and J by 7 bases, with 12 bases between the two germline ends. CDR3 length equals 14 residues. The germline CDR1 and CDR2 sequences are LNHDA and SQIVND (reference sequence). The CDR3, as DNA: TGTGCCAGTAGTATAACCTGGGGGAGGAATGAGCAGTTCTTC. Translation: CASSITWGRNEQFF.

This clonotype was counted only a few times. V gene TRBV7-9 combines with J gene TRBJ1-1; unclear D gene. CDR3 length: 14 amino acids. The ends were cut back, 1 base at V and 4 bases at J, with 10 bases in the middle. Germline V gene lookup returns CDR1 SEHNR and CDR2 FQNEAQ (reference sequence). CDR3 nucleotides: TGTGCCAGCAGCTTAGTCAAGGGCACCACTGAAGCTTTCTTT. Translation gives CASSLVKGTTEAFF.

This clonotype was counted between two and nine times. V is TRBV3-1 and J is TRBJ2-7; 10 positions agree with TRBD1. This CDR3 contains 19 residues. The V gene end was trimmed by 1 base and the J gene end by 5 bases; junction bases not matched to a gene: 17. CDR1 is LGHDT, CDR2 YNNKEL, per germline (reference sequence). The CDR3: CASSQGLQPGQGISDEQYF. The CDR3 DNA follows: TGTGCCAGCAGCCAAGGACTCCAACCGGGACAGGGGATTTCGGACGAGCAGTACTTC.

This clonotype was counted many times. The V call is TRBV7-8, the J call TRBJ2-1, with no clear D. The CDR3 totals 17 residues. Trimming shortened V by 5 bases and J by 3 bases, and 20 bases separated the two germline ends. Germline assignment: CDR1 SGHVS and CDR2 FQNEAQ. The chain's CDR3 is CASSERRVKENYNEQFF. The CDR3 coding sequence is TGTGCCAGCAGCGAAAGGAGAGTAAAAGAGAACTACAATGAGCAGTTCTTC.

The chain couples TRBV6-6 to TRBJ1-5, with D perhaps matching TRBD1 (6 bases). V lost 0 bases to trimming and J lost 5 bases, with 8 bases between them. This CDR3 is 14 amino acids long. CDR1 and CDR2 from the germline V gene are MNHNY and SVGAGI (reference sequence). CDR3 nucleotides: TGTGCCAGCAGTTACTCGGACAGATATCAGCCCCAGCATTTT. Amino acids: CASSYSDRYQPQHF.

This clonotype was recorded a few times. CDR3: CASSVDPTGANTEAFF. CDR3 nucleotides: TGTGCCAGCAGCGTAGACCCAACAGGGGCGAACACTGAAGCTTTCTTT. V is TRBV9 and J is TRBJ1-1; 7 nucleotides line up with TRBD1. The germline V gene encodes CDR1 SGDLS and CDR2 YYNGEE. Trimming at V came to 0 bases and at J to 1 base, leaving 6 bases not matched to a gene. The CDR3 is 16 amino acids.

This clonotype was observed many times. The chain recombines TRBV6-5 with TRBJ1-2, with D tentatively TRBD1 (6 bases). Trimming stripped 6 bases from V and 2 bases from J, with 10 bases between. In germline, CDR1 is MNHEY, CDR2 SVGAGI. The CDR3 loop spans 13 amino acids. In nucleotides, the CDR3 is TGTGCCAGCAGGATCAGGGGAAACTATGGCTACACCTTC. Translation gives CASRIRGNYGYTF.

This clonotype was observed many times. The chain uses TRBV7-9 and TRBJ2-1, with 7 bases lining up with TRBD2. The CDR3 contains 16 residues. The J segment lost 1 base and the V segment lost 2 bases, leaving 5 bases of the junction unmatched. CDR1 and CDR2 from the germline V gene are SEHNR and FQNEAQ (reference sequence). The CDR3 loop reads CASSLTQRGSYNEQFF. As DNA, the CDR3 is TGTGCCAGCAGCTTAACTCAGCGGGGTTCCTACAATGAGCAGTTCTTC.

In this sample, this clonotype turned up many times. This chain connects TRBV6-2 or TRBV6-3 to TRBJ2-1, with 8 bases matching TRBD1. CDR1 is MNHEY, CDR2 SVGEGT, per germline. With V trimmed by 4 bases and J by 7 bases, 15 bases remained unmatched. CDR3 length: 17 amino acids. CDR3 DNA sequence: TGTGCCAGCAGTTCACCACGGACAGGGAGGATGAGTAATGAGCAGTTCTTC. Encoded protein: CASSSPRTGRMSNEQFF.

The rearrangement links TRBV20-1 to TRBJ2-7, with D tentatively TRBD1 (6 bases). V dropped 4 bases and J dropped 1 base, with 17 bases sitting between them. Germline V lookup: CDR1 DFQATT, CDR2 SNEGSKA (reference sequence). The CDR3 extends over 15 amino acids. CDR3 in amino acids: CSATSYGQYSYEQYF. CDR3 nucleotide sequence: TGCAGTGCTACCTCATATGGACAGTATTCCTACGAGCAGTACTTC.

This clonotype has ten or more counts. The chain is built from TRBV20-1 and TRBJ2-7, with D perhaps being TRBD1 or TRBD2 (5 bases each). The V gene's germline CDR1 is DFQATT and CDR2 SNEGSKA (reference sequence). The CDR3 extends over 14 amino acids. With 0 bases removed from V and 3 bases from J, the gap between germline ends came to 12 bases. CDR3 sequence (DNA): TGCAGTGCTAGAGAATCGGGGCTCGACTACGAGCAGTACTTC. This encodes CSARESGLDYEQYF.

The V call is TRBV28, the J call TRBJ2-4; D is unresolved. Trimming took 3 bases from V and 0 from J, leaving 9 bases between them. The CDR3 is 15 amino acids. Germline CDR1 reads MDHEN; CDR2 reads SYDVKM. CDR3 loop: CASSLSERAKNIQYF. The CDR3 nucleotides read TGTGCCAGCAGTTTGTCTGAGAGAGCCAAAAACATTCAGTACTTC. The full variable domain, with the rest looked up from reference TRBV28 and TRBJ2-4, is DVKVTQSSRYLVKRTGEKVFLECVQDMDHENMFWYRQDPGLGLRLIYFSYDVKMKEKGDIPEGYSVSREKKERFSLILESASTNQTSMYLCASSLSERAKNIQYFGAGTRLSVL.

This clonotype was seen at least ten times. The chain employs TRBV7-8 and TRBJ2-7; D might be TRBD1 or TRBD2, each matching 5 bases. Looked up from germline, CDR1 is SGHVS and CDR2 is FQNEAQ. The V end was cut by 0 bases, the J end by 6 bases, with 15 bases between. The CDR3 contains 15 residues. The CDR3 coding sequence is TGTGCCAGCAGCTTAGCGGACGGTTGGGACGGCGAGCAGTACTTC. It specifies CASSLADGWDGEQYF.

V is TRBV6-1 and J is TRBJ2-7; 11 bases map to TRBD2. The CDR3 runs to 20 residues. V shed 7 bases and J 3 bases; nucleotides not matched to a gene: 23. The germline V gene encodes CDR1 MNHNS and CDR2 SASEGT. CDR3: CASTTLGQAGVAGGFYEQYF. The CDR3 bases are TGTGCCAGCACCACCCTTGGACAGGCCGGAGTAGCGGGAGGGTTCTACGAGCAGTACTTC.

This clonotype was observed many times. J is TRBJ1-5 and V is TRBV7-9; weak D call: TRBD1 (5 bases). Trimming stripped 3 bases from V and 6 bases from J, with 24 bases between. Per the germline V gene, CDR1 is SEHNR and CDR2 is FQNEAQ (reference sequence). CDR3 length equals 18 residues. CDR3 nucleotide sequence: TGTGCCAGCAGCTTTATAATGGAAACGGGCAGGGTTGGTCAGCCCCAGCATTTT. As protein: CASSFIMETGRVGQPQHF.

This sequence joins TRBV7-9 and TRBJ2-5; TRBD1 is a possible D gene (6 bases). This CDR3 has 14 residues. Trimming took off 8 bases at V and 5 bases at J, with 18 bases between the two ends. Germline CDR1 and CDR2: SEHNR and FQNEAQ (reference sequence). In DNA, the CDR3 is TGTGCCAGCTGGTCGACAGGTGGTAAGGAGACCCAGTACTTC. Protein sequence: CASWSTGGKETQYF.